Listed below are T cell receptor beta chains from one sample, sequenced in a study of T cells after yellow fever vaccination. TCRdb called the 5' RACE reads again in MiXCR, with one record for every CDR3 protein. The sample holds 450,000 to 600,000 distinct CDR3 sequences, about 13% seen once. This specimen was PBMCs, taken on the day of the yellow fever booster vaccination. The receptors come from a man aged 25-40 years who received the YFV17D yellow fever vaccine. Each CDR3 is given with its conserved first and last residue. D genes are given only for firm matches. Expanded clones get a size class; other rows say once, few or many, or leave the size out.

clone_size: few
j_call: TRBJ1-5
d_call: TRBD1
v_call: TRBV20-1
cdr3_aa: CSARSDRGHGNQPQHF
cdr3_nt: TGCAGTGCTAGATCCGACAGGGGGCACGGCAATCAGCCCCAGCATTTT

clone_size: few
j_call: TRBJ1-2
d_call: -
v_call: TRBV27
cdr3_aa: CASSPRGGGTYYGYTF
cdr3_nt: TGTGCCAGCAGTCCTAGGGGGGGTGGAACTTACTATGGCTACACCTTC

clone_size: few
j_call: TRBJ1-2
d_call: -
v_call: TRBV29-1
cdr3_aa: CSVARANYGYTF
cdr3_nt: TGCAGCGTTGCGAGAGCTAACTATGGCTACACCTTC

clone_size: few
j_call: TRBJ2-3
d_call: -
v_call: TRBV11-2
cdr3_aa: CASSSRGTGTSTDTQYF
cdr3_nt: TGTGCCAGCAGCTCCCGAGGGACGGGAACTAGCACAGATACGCAGTATTTT

clone_size: -
j_call: TRBJ1-3
d_call: TRBD1
v_call: TRBV10-3
cdr3_aa: CAIRVRQGTGNTIYF
cdr3_nt: TGTGCCATCAGGGTGAGACAGGGCACTGGAAACACCATATATTTT

clone_size: many
j_call: TRBJ2-3
d_call: -
v_call: TRBV5-4
cdr3_aa: CASSLAGSADTQYF
cdr3_nt: TGTGCCAGCAGCTTGGCTGGGAGTGCAGATACGCAGTATTTT

clone_size: -
j_call: TRBJ2-2
d_call: -
v_call: TRBV11-3
cdr3_aa: CASSFGQTRGTGELFF
cdr3_nt: TGTGCCAGCAGCTTTGGACAGACCCGGGGCACCGGGGAGCTGTTTTTT

clone_size: few
j_call: TRBJ1-1
d_call: -
v_call: TRBV5-1
cdr3_aa: CASSFGAGGLEAFF
cdr3_nt: TGCGCCAGCAGCTTTGGGGCCGGGGGTCTTGAAGCTTTCTTT

clone_size: -
j_call: TRBJ1-1
d_call: TRBD1
v_call: TRBV2
cdr3_aa: CASSETGGLAFF
cdr3_nt: TGTGCCAGCAGTGAAACAGGGGGCTTGGCTTTCTTT

clone_size: -
j_call: TRBJ2-2
d_call: -
v_call: TRBV20-1
cdr3_aa: CSASRYTGELFF
cdr3_nt: TGCAGTGCTAGCAGATACACCGGGGAGCTGTTTTTT

clone_size: few
j_call: TRBJ2-1
d_call: TRBD1
v_call: TRBV5-4
cdr3_aa: CASSLRQGAVNEQFF
cdr3_nt: TGTGCCAGCAGCTTACGACAGGGGGCGGTCAATGAGCAGTTCTTC

clone_size: -
j_call: TRBJ2-1
d_call: TRBD2
v_call: TRBV6-4
cdr3_aa: CASSVLAGTPYNEQFF
cdr3_nt: TGTGCCAGCAGTGTACTAGCGGGGACCCCCTACAATGAGCAGTTCTTC

clone_size: few
j_call: TRBJ2-7
d_call: -
v_call: TRBV9
cdr3_aa: CASSVAPGVGYEQYF
cdr3_nt: TGTGCCAGCAGCGTAGCTCCAGGGGTCGGCTACGAGCAGTACTTC

clone_size: -
j_call: TRBJ2-5
d_call: TRBD2
v_call: TRBV2
cdr3_aa: CASSTSEEETQYF
cdr3_nt: TGTGCCAGCAGCACTAGCGAGGAAGAGACCCAGTACTTC

clone_size: -
j_call: TRBJ2-7
d_call: TRBD1
v_call: TRBV7-9
cdr3_aa: CASSPKGTGLKEQYF
cdr3_nt: TGTGCCAGCAGCCCGAAAGGGACAGGACTTAAGGAGCAGTACTTC

clone_size: few
j_call: TRBJ2-1
d_call: -
v_call: TRBV12-3/TRBV12-4
cdr3_aa: CASQRGWGGYNEQFF
cdr3_nt: TGTGCCAGCCAGAGGGGCTGGGGAGGTTACAATGAGCAGTTCTTC

clone_size: few
j_call: TRBJ2-4
d_call: -
v_call: TRBV6-5
cdr3_aa: CASSYSINTHIQYF
cdr3_nt: TGTGCCAGCAGTTACTCGATCAATACCCACATTCAGTACTTC

clone_size: -
j_call: TRBJ2-1
d_call: -
v_call: TRBV7-8
cdr3_aa: CASSLGTGTLPNEQFF
cdr3_nt: TGTGCCAGCAGCTTAGGAACCGGGACCCTCCCCAATGAGCAGTTCTTC

clone_size: few
j_call: TRBJ2-1
d_call: -
v_call: TRBV5-1
cdr3_aa: CASSLGAPSLDEQFF
cdr3_nt: TGCGCCAGCAGCTTGGGAGCACCTAGTCTCGATGAGCAGTTCTTC

clone_size: -
j_call: TRBJ2-1
d_call: TRBD2
v_call: TRBV7-2
cdr3_aa: CASSGRVVNEQFF
cdr3_nt: TGTGCCAGCAGCGGGAGGGTAGTCAATGAGCAGTTCTTC

clone_size: -
j_call: TRBJ2-1
d_call: -
v_call: TRBV20-1
cdr3_aa: CSADHPEASYNEQFF
cdr3_nt: TGCAGTGCCGACCACCCAGAGGCATCCTACAATGAGCAGTTCTTC

clone_size: -
j_call: TRBJ2-7
d_call: -
v_call: TRBV20-1
cdr3_aa: CSARNRASSYEQYF
cdr3_nt: TGCAGTGCTAGGAACAGGGCAAGCTCCTACGAGCAGTACTTC

clone_size: few
j_call: TRBJ2-3
d_call: -
v_call: TRBV20-1
cdr3_aa: CSASLTLGRADTQYF
cdr3_nt: TGCAGTGCTAGTTTAACTCTCGGACGGGCAGATACGCAGTATTTT

clone_size: few
j_call: TRBJ1-5
d_call: TRBD1
v_call: TRBV7-8
cdr3_aa: CASSFRTGGYQPQHF
cdr3_nt: TGTGCCAGCAGCTTCCGGACAGGGGGCTATCAGCCCCAGCATTTT

clone_size: few
j_call: TRBJ2-2
d_call: TRBD2
v_call: TRBV7-2
cdr3_aa: CASSETSGRAPGELFF
cdr3_nt: TGTGCCAGCAGCGAGACTAGCGGGAGGGCTCCCGGGGAGCTGTTTTTT

clone_size: -
j_call: TRBJ2-7
d_call: TRBD2
v_call: TRBV20-1
cdr3_aa: CSARDLRLAGRSSYEQYF
cdr3_nt: TGCAGTGCTAGAGATCTCCGTCTAGCGGGCCGGAGCTCCTACGAGCAGTACTTC

clone_size: -
j_call: TRBJ2-1
d_call: TRBD2
v_call: TRBV20-1
cdr3_aa: CSVEGGYNEQFF
cdr3_nt: TGCAGTGTTGAGGGAGGGTACAATGAGCAGTTCTTC

clone_size: -
j_call: TRBJ2-3
d_call: -
v_call: TRBV7-9
cdr3_aa: CASSFVGVYPADTQYF
cdr3_nt: TGTGCCAGCAGCTTCGTGGGCGTCTATCCCGCAGATACGCAGTATTTT

clone_size: -
j_call: TRBJ2-2
d_call: TRBD2
v_call: TRBV5-4
cdr3_aa: CASSPTSGSATGELFF
cdr3_nt: TGTGCCAGCAGCCCGACTAGCGGGAGTGCCACCGGGGAGCTGTTTTTT

clone_size: -
j_call: TRBJ2-4
d_call: TRBD1
v_call: TRBV9
cdr3_aa: CASSADREEDIQYF
cdr3_nt: TGTGCCAGCAGCGCGGACAGGGAGGAGGACATTCAGTACTTC

clone_size: few
j_call: TRBJ2-7
d_call: -
v_call: TRBV7-6
cdr3_aa: CASSPVPYQERYYWEQYF
cdr3_nt: TGTGCCAGCAGCCCTGTACCCTACCAGGAGCGGTACTACTGGGAGCAGTACTTC

clone_size: -
j_call: TRBJ2-1
d_call: -
v_call: TRBV3-1
cdr3_aa: CASSPNGGNYNEQFF
cdr3_nt: TGTGCCAGCAGCCCAAACGGCGGGAACTACAATGAGCAGTTCTTC

clone_size: -
j_call: TRBJ2-1
d_call: -
v_call: TRBV20-1
cdr3_aa: CSARFPVTSYNEQFF
cdr3_nt: TGCAGTGCTCGCTTCCCGGTTACCTCCTACAATGAGCAGTTCTTC

clone_size: -
j_call: TRBJ2-5
d_call: TRBD2
v_call: TRBV19
cdr3_aa: CASTPGLAVQETQYF
cdr3_nt: TGTGCCAGTACCCCGGGACTAGCGGTCCAAGAGACCCAGTACTTC

clone_size: few
j_call: TRBJ1-2
d_call: -
v_call: TRBV20-1
cdr3_aa: CSARTIEIANGYTF
cdr3_nt: TGCAGTGCAAGGACCATAGAAATCGCTAACGGCTACACCTTC

clone_size: few
j_call: TRBJ2-7
d_call: -
v_call: TRBV25-1
cdr3_aa: CASSDRGAYEQYF
cdr3_nt: TGTGCCAGCAGTGACAGGGGCGCCTACGAGCAGTACTTC

clone_size: many
j_call: TRBJ1-6
d_call: TRBD1
v_call: TRBV6-2/TRBV6-3
cdr3_aa: CATGQGDSPLHF
cdr3_nt: TGTGCCACGGGACAGGGTGATTCACCCCTCCACTTT

clone_size: -
j_call: TRBJ2-5
d_call: -
v_call: TRBV4-2
cdr3_aa: CASSLLSGDNGETQYF
cdr3_nt: TGTGCCAGCAGCCTCCTCTCGGGAGATAACGGAGAGACCCAGTACTTC

clone_size: few
j_call: TRBJ1-5
d_call: -
v_call: TRBV30
cdr3_aa: CAWSVGQGGQPQHF
cdr3_nt: TGTGCCTGGAGTGTAGGGCAGGGTGGTCAGCCCCAGCATTTT

clone_size: few
j_call: TRBJ2-1
d_call: TRBD2
v_call: TRBV6-1
cdr3_aa: CASRSTGIAGGSIEQFF
cdr3_nt: TGTGCCAGCAGGTCTACCGGAATAGCGGGAGGTTCTATTGAGCAGTTCTTC

clone_size: few
j_call: TRBJ2-2
d_call: -
v_call: TRBV5-8
cdr3_aa: CASSFRRGYRNTGELFF
cdr3_nt: TGTGCCAGCAGCTTTCGGAGGGGTTACCGAAACACCGGGGAGCTGTTTTTT

clone_size: -
j_call: TRBJ2-3
d_call: TRBD2
v_call: TRBV7-2
cdr3_aa: CASNLAGLTDTQYF
cdr3_nt: TGTGCCAGCAACCTAGCGGGACTAACAGATACGCAGTATTTT

clone_size: -
j_call: TRBJ2-1
d_call: -
v_call: TRBV5-6
cdr3_aa: CASSLEQSDEQFF
cdr3_nt: TGTGCCAGCAGCTTGGAACAGTCCGATGAGCAGTTCTTC

clone_size: few
j_call: TRBJ1-2
d_call: -
v_call: TRBV4-1
cdr3_aa: CASSQADSYYGYTF
cdr3_nt: TGCGCCAGCAGCCAAGCGGACAGTTACTATGGCTACACCTTC

clone_size: few
j_call: TRBJ2-7
d_call: TRBD2
v_call: TRBV7-2
cdr3_aa: CASRHPGLGDYEQYF
cdr3_nt: TGTGCCAGCAGACACCCGGGACTAGGGGACTACGAGCAGTACTTC

clone_size: -
j_call: TRBJ1-1
d_call: TRBD1
v_call: TRBV6-1
cdr3_aa: CASSGQGKTEAFF
cdr3_nt: TGTGCCAGCAGTGGACAGGGGAAAACTGAAGCTTTCTTT

clone_size: few
j_call: TRBJ2-5
d_call: -
v_call: TRBV7-2
cdr3_aa: CASRPNGHDQETQYF
cdr3_nt: TGTGCCAGCAGGCCCAACGGACACGACCAAGAGACCCAGTACTTC

clone_size: -
j_call: TRBJ2-1
d_call: -
v_call: TRBV7-7
cdr3_aa: CASSSTGNEQFF
cdr3_nt: TGTGCTAGCAGCTCTACCGGGAATGAGCAGTTCTTC

clone_size: few
j_call: TRBJ2-3
d_call: TRBD2
v_call: TRBV5-1
cdr3_aa: CASSTSAGGHTDTQYF
cdr3_nt: TGCGCCAGCAGCACCTCAGCGGGAGGGCACACAGATACGCAGTATTTT

clone_size: few
j_call: TRBJ2-3
d_call: TRBD1
v_call: TRBV14
cdr3_aa: CASSPLRTGTDTQYF
cdr3_nt: TGTGCCAGCAGCCCCTTACGGACAGGGACAGATACGCAGTATTTT

clone_size: few
j_call: TRBJ1-5
d_call: -
v_call: TRBV7-9
cdr3_aa: CASSPNRGNQPQHF
cdr3_nt: TGTGCCAGCAGCCCTAACAGGGGCAATCAGCCCCAGCATTTT

clone_size: -
j_call: TRBJ2-2
d_call: -
v_call: TRBV27
cdr3_aa: CASSYVGSRPGELFF
cdr3_nt: TGTGCCAGCAGTTATGTCGGGTCTAGGCCCGGGGAGCTGTTTTTT

clone_size: -
j_call: TRBJ2-1
d_call: -
v_call: TRBV11-2
cdr3_aa: CASSYSPNHEQFF
cdr3_nt: TGTGCCAGCAGCTACTCACCCAACCATGAGCAGTTCTTC